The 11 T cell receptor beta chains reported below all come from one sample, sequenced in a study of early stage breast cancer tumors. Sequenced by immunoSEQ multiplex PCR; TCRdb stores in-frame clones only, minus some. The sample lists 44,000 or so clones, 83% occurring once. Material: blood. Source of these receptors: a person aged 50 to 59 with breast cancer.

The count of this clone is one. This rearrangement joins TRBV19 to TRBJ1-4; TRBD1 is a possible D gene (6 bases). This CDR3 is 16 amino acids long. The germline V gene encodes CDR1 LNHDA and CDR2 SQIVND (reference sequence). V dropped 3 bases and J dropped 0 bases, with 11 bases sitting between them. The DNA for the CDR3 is TGTGCCAGTAGTATCGCCAGGGGAACAACTAATGAAAAACTGTTTTTT. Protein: CASSIARGTTNEKLFF.

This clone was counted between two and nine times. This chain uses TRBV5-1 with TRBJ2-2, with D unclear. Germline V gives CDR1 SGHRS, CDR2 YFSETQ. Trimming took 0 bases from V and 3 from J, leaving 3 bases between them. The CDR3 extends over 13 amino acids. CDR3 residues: CASSLADTGELFF. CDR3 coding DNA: TGCGCCAGCAGCTTGGCGGACACCGGGGAGCTGTTTTTT.

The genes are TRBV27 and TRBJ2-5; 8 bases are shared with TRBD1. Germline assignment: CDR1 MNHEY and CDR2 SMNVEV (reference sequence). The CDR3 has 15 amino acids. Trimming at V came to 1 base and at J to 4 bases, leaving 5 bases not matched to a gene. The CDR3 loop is CASSLFSGTGETQYF. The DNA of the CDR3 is TGTGCCAGCAGTTTATTCTCCGGGACAGGAGAGACCCAGTACTTC.

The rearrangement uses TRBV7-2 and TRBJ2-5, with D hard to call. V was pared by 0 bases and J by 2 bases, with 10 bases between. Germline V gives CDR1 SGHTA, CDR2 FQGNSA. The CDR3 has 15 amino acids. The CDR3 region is CASSLARSPQETQYF. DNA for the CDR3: TGTGCCAGCAGCTTAGCGCGCTCACCACAAGAGACCCAGTACTTC.

In DNA form, the CDR3 reads TGTGCCAGCTTAGGGGGGGTTAAGGAGACCCAGTACTTC. Amino acid sequence: CASLGGVKETQYF. The gene calls are TRBV5-5 and TRBJ2-5, with D possibly TRBD2 on 7 matching bases. Germline V lookup: CDR1 SGHKS, CDR2 YYEKEE (reference sequence). The CDR3 spans 13 residues. V was trimmed by 7 bases and J by 5 bases, leaving 15 bases between them.

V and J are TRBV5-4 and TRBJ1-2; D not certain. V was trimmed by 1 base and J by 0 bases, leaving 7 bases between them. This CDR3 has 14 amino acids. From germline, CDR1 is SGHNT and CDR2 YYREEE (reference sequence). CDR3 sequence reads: CASSLWVSNYGYTF. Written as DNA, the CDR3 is TGTGCCAGCAGCTTGTGGGTTTCTAACTATGGCTACACCTTC.

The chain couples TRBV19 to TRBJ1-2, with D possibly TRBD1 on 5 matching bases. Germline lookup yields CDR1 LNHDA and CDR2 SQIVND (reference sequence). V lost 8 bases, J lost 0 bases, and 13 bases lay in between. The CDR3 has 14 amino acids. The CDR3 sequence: CASSLTGANYGYTF. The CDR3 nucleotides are TGTGCCAGTTCTTTAACAGGTGCTAACTATGGCTACACCTTC.

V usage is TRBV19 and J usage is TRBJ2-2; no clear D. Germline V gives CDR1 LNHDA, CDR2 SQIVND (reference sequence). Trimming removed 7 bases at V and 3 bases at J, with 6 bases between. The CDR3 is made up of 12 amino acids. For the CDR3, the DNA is TGTGCCAGTACTGAGGACACCGGGGAGCTGTTTTTT. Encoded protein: CASTEDTGELFF.

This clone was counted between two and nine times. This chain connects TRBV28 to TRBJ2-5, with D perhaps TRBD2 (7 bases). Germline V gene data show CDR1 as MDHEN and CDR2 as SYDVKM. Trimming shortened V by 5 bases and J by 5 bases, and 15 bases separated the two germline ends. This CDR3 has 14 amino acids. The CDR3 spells CASSPLGGRETQYF. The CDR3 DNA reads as TGTGCCAGCAGTCCGTTGGGGGGGCGCGAGACCCAGTACTTC.

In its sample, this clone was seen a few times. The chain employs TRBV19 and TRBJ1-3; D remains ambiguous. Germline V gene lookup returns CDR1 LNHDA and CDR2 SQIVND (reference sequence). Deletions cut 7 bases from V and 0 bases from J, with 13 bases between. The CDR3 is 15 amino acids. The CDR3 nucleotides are TGTGCCAGTACCCCTAGACGGAGCTCTGGAAACACCATATATTTT. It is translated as CASTPRRSSGNTIYF.

The CDR3 here is CASSLTTPPTHNEQFF. The CDR3 nucleotides read TGTGCCAGCAGCTTGACTACTCCTCCTACACACAATGAGCAGTTCTTC. This chain links TRBV7-2 with TRBJ2-1, with D possibly TRBD2 on 5 matching bases. The CDR3 runs to 16 residues. Trimming took off 3 bases at V and 5 bases at J, with 17 bases between the two ends. Germline-derived CDR1 and CDR2 are SGHTA and FQGNSA.